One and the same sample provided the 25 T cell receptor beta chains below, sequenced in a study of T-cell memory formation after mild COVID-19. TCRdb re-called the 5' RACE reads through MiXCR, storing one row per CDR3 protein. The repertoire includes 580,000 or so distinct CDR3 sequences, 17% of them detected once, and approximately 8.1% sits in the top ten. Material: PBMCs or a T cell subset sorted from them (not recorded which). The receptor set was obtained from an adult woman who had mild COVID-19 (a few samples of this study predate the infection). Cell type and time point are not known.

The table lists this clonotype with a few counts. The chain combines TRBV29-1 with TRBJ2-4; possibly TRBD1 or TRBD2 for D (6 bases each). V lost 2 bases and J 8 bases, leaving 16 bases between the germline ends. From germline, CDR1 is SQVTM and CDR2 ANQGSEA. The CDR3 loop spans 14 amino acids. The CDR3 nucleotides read TGCAGCGTTGAATTAAGAGGGGGGCTGGACATTCAGTACTTC. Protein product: CSVELRGGLDIQYF.

The chain's CDR3 is CSASAPGANTEAFF. CDR3 DNA sequence: TGCAGCGCCTCGGCGCCAGGGGCGAACACTGAAGCTTTCTTT. This chain links TRBV29-1 with TRBJ1-1, with TRBD1 as a possible D gene (6 bases). The ends were cut back, 7 bases at V and 1 base at J, with 16 bases in the middle. CDR1 is SQVTM and CDR2 is ANQGSEA in the germline V gene. The length of the CDR3 is 14 residues.

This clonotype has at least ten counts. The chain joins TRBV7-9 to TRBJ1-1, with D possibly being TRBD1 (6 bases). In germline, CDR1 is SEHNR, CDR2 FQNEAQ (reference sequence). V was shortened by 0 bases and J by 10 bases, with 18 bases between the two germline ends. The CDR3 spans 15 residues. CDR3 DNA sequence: TGTGCCAGCAGCTTAGCCATGGGACACCCAGTAGGAGCTTTCTTT. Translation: CASSLAMGHPVGAFF.

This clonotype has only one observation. The CDR3 DNA reads TGTGCCATCAGTGAGTCGACTAGTAGGGAGCAGTTCTTC. It codes for CAISESTSREQFF. The V call is TRBV10-3, the J call TRBJ2-1; a weak D match, TRBD2 (6 bases). The V gene's germline CDR1 is ENHRY and CDR2 SYGVKD. The CDR3 contains 13 residues. V gave up 0 bases and J gave up 10 bases, with 10 bases separating them.

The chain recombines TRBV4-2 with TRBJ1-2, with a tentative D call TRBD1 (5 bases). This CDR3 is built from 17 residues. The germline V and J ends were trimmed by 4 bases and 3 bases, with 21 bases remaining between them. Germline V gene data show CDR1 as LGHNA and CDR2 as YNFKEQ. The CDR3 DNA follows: TGTGCCAGCAGCCCGCCAGGGTCAACTCGGAACTACTATGGCTACACCTTC. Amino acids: CASSPPGSTRNYYGYTF.

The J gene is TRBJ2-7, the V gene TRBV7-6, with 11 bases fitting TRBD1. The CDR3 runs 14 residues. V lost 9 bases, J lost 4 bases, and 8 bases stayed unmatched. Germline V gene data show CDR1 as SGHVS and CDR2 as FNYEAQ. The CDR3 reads CARGVGQGAYEQYF. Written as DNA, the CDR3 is TGTGCCAGGGGGGTAGGACAGGGGGCATACGAGCAGTACTTC.

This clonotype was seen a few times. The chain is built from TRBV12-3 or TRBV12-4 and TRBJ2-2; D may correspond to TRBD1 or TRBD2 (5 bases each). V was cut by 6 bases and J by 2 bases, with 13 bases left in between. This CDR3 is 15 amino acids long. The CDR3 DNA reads TGTGCCAGCAGACCGCCGGGACCCAACACCGGGGAGCTGTTTTTT. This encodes CASRPPGPNTGELFF.

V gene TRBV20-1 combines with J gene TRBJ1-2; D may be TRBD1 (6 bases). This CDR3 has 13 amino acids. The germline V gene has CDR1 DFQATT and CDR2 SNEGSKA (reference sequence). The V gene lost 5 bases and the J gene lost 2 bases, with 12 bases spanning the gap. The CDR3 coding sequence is TGCAGTGCTCTGGACAGACAAAACTATGGCTACACCTTC. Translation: CSALDRQNYGYTF.

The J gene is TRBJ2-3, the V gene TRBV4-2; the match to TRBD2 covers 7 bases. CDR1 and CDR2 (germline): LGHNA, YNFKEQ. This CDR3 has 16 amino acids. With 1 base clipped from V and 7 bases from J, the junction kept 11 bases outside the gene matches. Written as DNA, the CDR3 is TGTGCCAGCAGCCAAGTGGGGCCTAGCGGTGACTATACGCAGTATTTT. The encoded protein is CASSQVGPSGDYTQYF.

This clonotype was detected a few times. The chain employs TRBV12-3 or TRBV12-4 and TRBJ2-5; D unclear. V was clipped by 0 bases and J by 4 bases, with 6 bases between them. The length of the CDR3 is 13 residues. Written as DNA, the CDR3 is TGTGCCAGCAGTTTAGCGCGGAGAGAGACCCAGTACTTC. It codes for CASSLARRETQYF.

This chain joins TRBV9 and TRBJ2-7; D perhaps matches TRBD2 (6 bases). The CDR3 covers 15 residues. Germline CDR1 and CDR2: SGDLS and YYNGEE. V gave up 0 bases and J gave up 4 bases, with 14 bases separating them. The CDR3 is CASSVAAGSMYEQYF. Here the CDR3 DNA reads TGTGCCAGCAGCGTAGCTGCCGGGAGTATGTACGAGCAGTACTTC.

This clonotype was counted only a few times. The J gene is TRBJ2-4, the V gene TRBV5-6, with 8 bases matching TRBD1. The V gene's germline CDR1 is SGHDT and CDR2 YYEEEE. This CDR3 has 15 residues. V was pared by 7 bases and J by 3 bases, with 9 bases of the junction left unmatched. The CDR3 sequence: CASGKDREDKNIQYF. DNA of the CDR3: TGTGCCAGCGGCAAGGACAGGGAGGACAAAAACATTCAGTACTTC.

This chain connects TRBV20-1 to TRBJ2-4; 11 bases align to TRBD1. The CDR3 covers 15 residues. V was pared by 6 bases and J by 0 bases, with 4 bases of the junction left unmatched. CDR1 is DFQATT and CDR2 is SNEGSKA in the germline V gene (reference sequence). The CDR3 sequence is CSALDRGLAKNIQYF. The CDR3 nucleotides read TGCAGTGCCTTGGACAGGGGGCTAGCCAAAAACATTCAGTACTTC.

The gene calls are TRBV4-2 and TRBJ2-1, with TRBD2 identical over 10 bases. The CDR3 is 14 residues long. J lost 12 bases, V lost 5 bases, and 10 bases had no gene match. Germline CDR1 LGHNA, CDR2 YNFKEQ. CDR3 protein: CASSSGLAPGGQFF. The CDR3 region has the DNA TGTGCCAGCAGCTCGGGACTAGCGCCCGGAGGGCAGTTCTTC.

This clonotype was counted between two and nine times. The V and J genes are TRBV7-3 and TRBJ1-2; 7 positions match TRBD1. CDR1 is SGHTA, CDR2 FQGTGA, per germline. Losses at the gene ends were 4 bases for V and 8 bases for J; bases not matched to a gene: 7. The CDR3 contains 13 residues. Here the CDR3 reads CASSYAGGSGYTF. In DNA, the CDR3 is TGTGCCAGCAGCTACGCAGGGGGGTCGGGCTACACCTTC.

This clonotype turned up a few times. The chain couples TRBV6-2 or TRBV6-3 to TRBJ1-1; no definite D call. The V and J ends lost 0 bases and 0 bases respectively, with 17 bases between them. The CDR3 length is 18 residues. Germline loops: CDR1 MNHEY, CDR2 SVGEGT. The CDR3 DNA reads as TGTGCCAGCAGTTACTCAGGTCTCAGCCTACCTATGAACACTGAAGCTTTCTTT. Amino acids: CASSYSGLSLPMNTEAFF.

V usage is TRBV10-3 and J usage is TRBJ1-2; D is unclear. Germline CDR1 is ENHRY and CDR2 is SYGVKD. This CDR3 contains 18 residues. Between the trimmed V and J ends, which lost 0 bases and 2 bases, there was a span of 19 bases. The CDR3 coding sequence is TGTGCCATCAGTGAGTCGGTAACCGAGTTGCATCGAAACTATGGCTACACCTTC. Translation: CAISESVTELHRNYGYTF.

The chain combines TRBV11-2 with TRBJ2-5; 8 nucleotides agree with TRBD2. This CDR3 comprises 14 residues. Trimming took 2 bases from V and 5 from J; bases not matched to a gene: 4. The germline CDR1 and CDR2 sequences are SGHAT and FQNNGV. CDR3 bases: TGTGCCAGCAGCTTATTAGCGGGATGGGAGACCCAGTACTTC. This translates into CASSLLAGWETQYF. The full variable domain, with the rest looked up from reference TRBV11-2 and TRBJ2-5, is EAGVAQSPRYKIIEKRQSVAFWCNPISGHATLYWYQQILGQGPKLLIQFQNNGVVDDSQLPKDRFSAERLKGVDSTLKIQPAKLEDSAVYLCASSLLAGWETQYFGPGTRLLVL.

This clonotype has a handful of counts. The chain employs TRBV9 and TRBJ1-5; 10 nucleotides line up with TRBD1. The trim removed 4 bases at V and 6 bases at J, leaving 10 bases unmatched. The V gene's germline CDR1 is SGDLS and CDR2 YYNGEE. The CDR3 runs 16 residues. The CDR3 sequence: CASSPGGGQGTQPQHF. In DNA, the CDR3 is TGTGCCAGCAGCCCAGGGGGGGGACAGGGGACTCAGCCCCAGCATTTT.

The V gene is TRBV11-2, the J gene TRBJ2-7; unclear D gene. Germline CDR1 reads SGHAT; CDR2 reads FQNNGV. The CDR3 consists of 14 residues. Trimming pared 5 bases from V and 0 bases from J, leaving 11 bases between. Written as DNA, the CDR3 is TGTGCCAGCAGCACAAAGACAAACTCCTACGAGCAGTACTTC. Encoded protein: CASSTKTNSYEQYF.

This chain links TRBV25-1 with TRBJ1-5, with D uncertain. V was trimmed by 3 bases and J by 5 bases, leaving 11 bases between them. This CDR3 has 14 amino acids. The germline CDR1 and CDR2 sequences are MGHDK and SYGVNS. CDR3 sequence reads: CASSEGSGYQPQHF. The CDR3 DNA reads TGTGCCAGCAGTGAGGGCTCGGGATATCAGCCCCAGCATTTT. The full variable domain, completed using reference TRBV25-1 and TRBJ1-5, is EADIYQTPRYLVIGTGKKITLECSQTMGHDKMYWYQQDPGMELHLIHYSYGVNSTEKGDLSSESTVSRIRTEHFPLTLESARPSHTSQYLCASSEGSGYQPQHFGDGTRLSIL.

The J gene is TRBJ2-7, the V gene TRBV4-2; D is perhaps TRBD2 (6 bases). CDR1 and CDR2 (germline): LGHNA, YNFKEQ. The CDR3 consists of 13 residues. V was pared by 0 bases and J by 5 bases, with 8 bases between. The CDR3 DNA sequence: TGTGCCAGCAGCCAAGATATAGCGGACGAGCAGTACTTC. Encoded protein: CASSQDIADEQYF.

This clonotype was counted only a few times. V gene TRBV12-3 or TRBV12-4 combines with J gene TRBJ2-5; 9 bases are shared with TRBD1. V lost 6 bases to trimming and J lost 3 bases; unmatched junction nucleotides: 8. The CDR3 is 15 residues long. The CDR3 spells CASSLTGTGKETQYF. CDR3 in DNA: TGTGCCAGCAGCCTTACCGGGACAGGGAAAGAGACCCAGTACTTC.

CDR3 bases: TGTGCCAGCAGTTACGGGCAGGGAAGGGACGATGAGCAGTTCTTC. This gives the protein CASSYGQGRDDEQFF. The J gene is TRBJ2-1, the V gene TRBV6-5; the D gene could be TRBD1 or TRBD2 (5 bases each). CDR1 is MNHEY and CDR2 is SVGAGI in the germline V gene. The CDR3 is 15 amino acids. Trimming took 2 bases from V and 8 from J, leaving 16 bases between them.

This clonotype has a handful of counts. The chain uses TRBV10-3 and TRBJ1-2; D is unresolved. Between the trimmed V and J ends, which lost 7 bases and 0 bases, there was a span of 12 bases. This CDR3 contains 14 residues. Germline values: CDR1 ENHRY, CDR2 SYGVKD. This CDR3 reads CAIKQGLTNYGYTF. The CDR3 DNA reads TGTGCCATCAAGCAAGGTCTGACTAACTATGGCTACACCTTC.